These 11 T cell receptor beta chains were all obtained from the same sample, sequenced in a study of spatial heterogeneity in lung cancer. Time point meaning: blood at routine non-recurrence follow-up after resection. TCRdb re-analysed the 5' RACE reads in MiXCR, keeping a single row per CDR3 protein. The sample includes thousands of distinct CDR3 sequences, approximately 27% of them seen just once. The sample in question was PBMCs, obtained at follow-up. Receptors originate from a male donor with early-stage non-small cell lung cancer.

This clonotype was observed many times. V usage is TRBV7-9 and J usage is TRBJ2-1, with no clear D. Germline-derived CDR1 and CDR2 are SEHNR and FQNEAQ (reference sequence). Trimming took 4 bases from V and 9 from J, leaving 13 bases between them. The CDR3 loop spans 13 amino acids. CDR3 region: CASSYRSTVEQFF. As DNA, the CDR3 is TGTGCCAGCAGCTACCGTAGTACGGTTGAGCAGTTCTTC. Full variable domain (outside the CDR3, taken from reference TRBV7-9 and TRBJ2-1): DTGVSQNPRHKITKRGQNVTFRCDPISEHNRLYWYRQTLGQGPEFLTYFQNEAQLEKSRLLSDRFSAERPKGSFSTLEIQRTEQGDSAMYLCASSYRSTVEQFFGPGTRLTVL.

The CDR3 DNA follows: TGTGCCAGCAGCCGGTCGGGGGGGCCCACAGATACGCAGTATTTT. Amino acids: CASSRSGGPTDTQYF. The genes are TRBV7-7 and TRBJ2-3, with 8 positions matching TRBD2. CDR3 length equals 15 residues. After removal of 5 bases from V and 2 bases from J, the junction contained 6 bases not matched to a gene. Germline V lookup: CDR1 SSHAT, CDR2 FNYEAQ (reference sequence).

This clonotype appeared many times. The genes are TRBV11-3 and TRBJ2-1; TRBD2 matches at 8 bases. The CDR3 is made up of 16 amino acids. Germline V gene sequence: CDR1 SGHNT, CDR2 YENEEA. After removal of 3 bases from V and 3 bases from J, the junction contained 7 bases not matched to a gene. Written as DNA, the CDR3 is TGTGCCAGCAGCTTGGGGAGCGGGGGTCGCTACAATGAGCAGTTCTTC. Amino acids: CASSLGSGGRYNEQFF. The complete variable domain, with remaining parts taken from reference TRBV11-3 and TRBJ2-1, reads EAGVVQSPRYKIIEKKQPVAFWCNPISGHNTLYWYLQNLGQGPELLIRYENEEAVDDSQLPKDRFSAERLKGVDSTLKIQPAELGDSAVYLCASSLGSGGRYNEQFFGPGTRLTVL.

By sample share, this clonotype is medium-sized. The chain is built from TRBV30 and TRBJ2-6; 8 bases are shared with TRBD1. Germline V gene data show CDR1 as GTSNPN and CDR2 as SVGIG (reference sequence). The length of the CDR3 is 15 residues. With 0 bases clipped from V and 2 bases from J, the junction kept 0 bases outside the gene matches. The CDR3 DNA follows: TGTGCCTGGAGTGTACAGGGGGCTGGGGCCAACGTCCTGACTTTC. It codes for CAWSVQGAGANVLTF.

V gene TRBV28 combines with J gene TRBJ1-4; maybe TRBD1 (5 bases). The CDR3 has 16 residues. Trimming pared 6 bases from V and 6 bases from J, leaving 20 bases between. Germline assignment: CDR1 MDHEN and CDR2 SYDVKM. DNA for the CDR3: TGTGCCAGCAGCCCCAACCGGGGGACCGCTTATGAAAAACTGTTTTTT. Its protein product is CASSPNRGTAYEKLFF.

In this sample, this clonotype is medium-sized. The genes are TRBV3-1 and TRBJ1-3; possibly TRBD1 for D (6 bases). V dropped 2 bases and J dropped 2 bases, with 13 bases sitting between them. The CDR3 sequence is 16 residues long. CDR1 and CDR2 from the germline V gene are LGHDT and YNNKEL (reference sequence). The CDR3: CASSQPLGGPGNTIYF. In DNA, the CDR3 is TGTGCCAGCAGCCAACCCTTGGGGGGCCCTGGAAACACCATATATTTT.

Here the CDR3 reads CSGRDIGPETQYF. The CDR3 bases are TGCAGTGGCCGGGACATAGGGCCAGAGACCCAGTACTTC. The V call is TRBV20-1, the J call TRBJ2-5; possible D gene TRBD1, 6 bases. CDR3 length: 13 residues. The germline V gene encodes CDR1 DFQATT and CDR2 SNEGSKA (reference sequence). The V end lost 7 bases, the J end lost 4 bases, and 16 bases lay between the germline ends.

By share, this clonotype counts as medium-sized. This rearrangement joins TRBV15 to TRBJ2-5; 10 nucleotides match TRBD1. Germline V gene lookup returns CDR1 LNHNV and CDR2 YYDKDF (reference sequence). J was trimmed by 5 bases and V by 5 bases; bases with no gene match: 8. The CDR3 spans 15 residues. The CDR3 nucleotides read TGTGCCACCAGCCTTCGACAGGGGGCGGTTGAGACCCAGTACTTC. Its protein product is CATSLRQGAVETQYF.

This clonotype was found a few times. The V gene is TRBV11-2, the J gene TRBJ2-1, with 11 bases identical to TRBD2. The length of the CDR3 is 15 residues. V shed 4 bases and J 5 bases; nucleotides not matched to a gene: 4. Germline assignment: CDR1 SGHAT and CDR2 FQNNGV. CDR3 nucleotide sequence: TGTGCCAGCAGCTCATTAGCGGGGGGGAACAATGAGCAGTTCTTC. Amino acids: CASSSLAGGNNEQFF.

A few counts support this clonotype. V is TRBV6-5 and J is TRBJ1-4; D remains ambiguous. Deletions cut 2 bases from V and 5 bases from J, with 9 bases between. The CDR3 extends over 14 amino acids. Germline CDR1 and CDR2: MNHEY and SVGAGI. In DNA, the CDR3 is TGTGCCAGCAGTTACAGTACAGTAAATGAAAAACTGTTTTTT. Protein sequence: CASSYSTVNEKLFF.

This clonotype is judged medium-sized. The chain has TRBV10-3 and TRBJ1-5; 7 bases are shared with TRBD1. The CDR3 is 15 amino acids. The germline gives CDR1 ENHRY, CDR2 SYGVKD. The junction had 10 bases not matched to a gene; V was cut back by 7 bases and J by 4 bases. The CDR3 DNA sequence: TGTGCCATCAAGGCAGGGGGGGTTCGGAATCAGCCCCAGCATTTT. It codes for CAIKAGGVRNQPQHF.